This passage covers 5 T cell receptor beta chains from one sample sequenced in a study of tumor-infiltrating lymphocytes in primary liver carcinoma. The roughly 18-34 mg bulk tissue piece was not sorted before simultaneous RNA and DNA extraction. Total RNA (about 500 ng) served as template for TCR beta cDNA synthesis primed by a constant-region primer. Three rounds of nested multiplex PCR with slightly modified ARM-PCR produced TCR beta libraries. The two initial PCR rounds, nine to eleven cycles each, used TRBV1-TRBV30 forward and C-beta reverse primers. Each CDR3 protein gets one entry after TCRdb re-called the multiplex PCR reads with MiXCR. The profile shows fewer than 250,000 distinct CDR3 sequences, about 85% of them singletons. Sequencing was carried out using tumor tissue from primary liver carcinoma. The receptors here all came from a man aged 35 to 55 with primary liver carcinoma and hepatitis B virus infection.

The chain has TRBV11-1 and TRBJ2-3, with TRBD1 as a possible D gene (6 bases). Trimming took off 4 bases at V and 1 base at J, with 24 bases between the two ends. The CDR3 consists of 19 residues. Germline V gene lookup returns CDR1 SGHAT and CDR2 FQDESV (reference sequence). For the CDR3, the DNA is TGTGCCAGCAGCTCAGGGGAAAGCTCTGTTGGAGGCCGCACAGATACGCAGTATTTT. It encodes CASSSGESSVGGRTDTQYF.

The V gene is TRBV11-1, the J gene TRBJ2-7, with D possibly matching TRBD2 (5 bases). With 9 bases removed from V and 0 bases from J, the gap between germline ends came to 24 bases. The germline CDR1 and CDR2 sequences are SGHAT and FQDESV (reference sequence). The CDR3 runs to 17 residues. The DNA for the CDR3 is TGTGCCAGAGGCTTAGGGCAGGCGGGTGAAAGCTCCTACGAGCAGTACTTC. It specifies CARGLGQAGESSYEQYF.

This clonotype was observed once. An end of the junction does not agree with germline; a read error may underlie this. The chain links TRBV29-1 to TRBJ1-1, with a possible D match to TRBD1 (5 bases). The CDR3 length is 15 residues. Germline V gene data show CDR1 as SQVTM and CDR2 as ANQGSEA. CDR3 protein: CGASGVWAMNTKAFF. In DNA form, the CDR3 reads TGCGGCGCATCGGGGGTGTGGGCTATGAACACTAAAGCTTTCTTT.

Regarding this clonotype: The junction shows a germline mismatch at one end, possibly a read error. This sequence joins TRBV12-3 or TRBV12-4 and TRBJ2-7, with D possibly being TRBD2 (5 bases). The CDR3 extends over 16 amino acids. The CDR3, as DNA: TGTGCCAGCTGTTTAGTCGCGGGTCTCAGTATCTACGAGCAGTACTTC. Translated: CASCLVAGLSIYEQYF.

In regard to this clonotype: The junction does not match germline at one end; this may be a read error. V and J are TRBV11-2 and TRBJ2-7; 10 bases line up with TRBD2. There are 16 residues in the CDR3. Germline CDR1 is SGHAT and CDR2 is FQNNGV. The CDR3 region has the DNA TGTCCCAGCAGCCTAGAACCTAGCGGGGGCTGGGTCGAGCAGTACTTC. Translated: CPSSLEPSGGWVEQYF.